This T cell receptor beta chain was obtained from a study of CD8 T cells in Susac syndrome. Overall study results and limits: The study recognized that its TCR sequencing and HLA analysis covered a relatively small number of individuals.

A note on this clonotype: What it binds is unknown.

Trimming removed 4 bases from V and 4 bases from J; junction bases left unmatched: 8. The CDR3 totals 15 residues. The germline V gene has CDR1 KGHDR and CDR2 SFDVKD. It was with random hexamers that about 0.45 to 1 ug RNA was reverse transcribed. TCR beta CDR3 was amplified by immunoSEQ covering 54 Vbeta and 13 Jbeta. MiXCR was run by TCRdb on the immunoSEQ multiplex PCR reads, yielding one entry per CDR3 protein. Of over 200,000 distinct CDR3 sequences in the sample, over 90% are singletons; the top ten hold about 0.08%. The clonotype was recovered from a human donor with multiple sclerosis. The specimen sequenced was CD4+ T cells from PBMCs. The gene calls are TRBV24-1 and TRBJ1-2; 7 nucleotides align to TRBD1. CDR3 amino acids: CATSELRGQGYGYTF. In DNA form, the CDR3 reads TGTGCCACCAGTGAATTGAGGGGGCAGGGCTATGGCTACACCTTC.